The present entry profiles one TCR beta chain with its context. The V and J ends lost 8 bases and 7 bases respectively, with 11 bases between them. The germline gives CDR1 MNHEY, CDR2 SMNVEV (reference sequence). CDR3 length: 12 amino acids. These data are taken from a study of CD8 T cells in Susac syndrome. From blood CD8+ and CD4+ T cells, TCR beta sequences were generated. Included as multiple sclerosis controls were treatment-naive patients who had stable or active relapsing-remitting disease. RNA in amounts of roughly 0.45 to 1 ug was reverse transcribed with random hexamers. The immunoSEQ assay covered 54 Vbeta and 13 Jbeta segments for CDR3. TCRdb itself ran the immunoSEQ multiplex PCR reads through MiXCR, one entry per CDR3 protein. The table shows about 400,000 distinct CDR3 sequences, with 85% occurring only once.

This chain connects TRBV27 to TRBJ1-4; D not certain. The TCR originated in a human donor with multiple sclerosis. The sample consisted of CD8+ T cells from PBMCs. The CDR3 here is CASADSSEKLFF. As DNA, the CDR3 is TGTGCCAGCGCGGACTCGAGTGAAAAACTGTTTTTT.